The 3 T cell receptor beta chains below come from one sample, sequenced in a study of OX40 agonist ivuxolimab in advanced cancers. Profiling relied on immunoSEQ multiplex PCR, and the TCRdb table lists in-frame clones only, not all of them. The sample has some 70,000 clones; roughly 87% are singletons. Sample: CD4+ or CD8+ T cells sorted from blood, taken in a trial of the OX40 agonist ivuxolimab. The source of these receptors is an adult with an advanced solid tumor such as melanoma, head and neck, liver or kidney cancer.

The chain recombines TRBV7-2 with TRBJ2-5; the D gene is possibly TRBD2 (6 bases). Between the trimmed V and J ends, which lost 5 bases and 4 bases, there was a span of 11 bases. The germline gives CDR1 SGHTA, CDR2 FQGNSA. This CDR3 is built from 13 residues. DNA of the CDR3: TGTGCCAGCAGCGGGGGGATAGTAGAGACCCAGTACTTC. As protein: CASSGGIVETQYF.

V and J are TRBV9 and TRBJ2-5; D not certain. Deletions cut 0 bases from V and 7 bases from J, with 13 bases between. The germline V gene encodes CDR1 SGDLS and CDR2 YYNGEE. The CDR3 is 14 amino acids. CDR3 loop: CASSVGSPEGTQYF. CDR3 nucleotides: TGTGCCAGCAGCGTAGGATCTCCCGAAGGGACCCAGTACTTC.

The chain links TRBV30 to TRBJ2-5; no firm D call. CDR1 is GTSNPN, CDR2 SVGIG, per germline (reference sequence). Trimming removed 6 bases at V and 5 bases at J, with 7 bases between. The CDR3 extends over 10 amino acids. As DNA, the CDR3 is TGTGCCTGTCACATGGAGACCCAGTACTTC. Translation gives CACHMETQYF.